These 32 T cell receptor beta chains came from one sample sequenced in a study of T cell repertoires in cytomegalovirus infection. A single record per CDR3 protein comes from TCRdb applying MiXCR to the reads. The sample shows fewer than 850,000 distinct CDR3 sequences, about 27% of them seen only once. Their antigens remain unidentified. Sequencing was performed on cultured CD8+ T cells from PBMCs, taken from culture after CMV antigen stimulation. The receptor source for this set is a human donor in good health (CMV status not recorded). Some clones in this sample may be carry-over from other donors' samples.

For the CDR3, the DNA is TGTGCCAGCAGTTACTCCCGCGGGCCAAGCACAGATACGCAGTATTTT. Encoded protein: CASSYSRGPSTDTQYF. This chain connects TRBV6-5 to TRBJ2-3; maybe TRBD2 (5 bases). The V end lost 0 bases, the J end lost 0 bases, and 10 bases lay between the germline ends. This CDR3 is built from 16 residues. Germline lookup yields CDR1 MNHEY and CDR2 SVGAGI.

The CDR3: CASSLTGTGLSGANVLTF. For the CDR3, the DNA is TGTGCCAGCAGCTTAACTGGGACAGGGCTCTCTGGGGCCAACGTCCTGACTTTC. This rearrangement joins TRBV7-3 to TRBJ2-6, with 9 bases aligning to TRBD1. J gave up 0 bases and V 0 bases, and 3 bases lay outside the gene matches. Germline CDR1 SGHTA, CDR2 FQGTGA. This CDR3 has 18 amino acids.

This clonotype was recorded a few times. The chain joins TRBV29-1 to TRBJ1-2, with D possibly being TRBD1 (5 bases). Germline assignment: CDR1 SQVTM and CDR2 ANQGSEA. Trimming left V 5 bases short and J 8 bases short, with 15 bases between. This CDR3 has 12 amino acids. The CDR3 loop reads CSVPGSQGGYTF. The CDR3 nucleotides read TGCAGCGTTCCGGGGTCGCAGGGAGGCTACACCTTC.

This rearrangement joins TRBV9 to TRBJ1-1; D gene unclear. The CDR3 contains 14 residues. Trimming took off 5 bases at V and 1 base at J, with 12 bases between the two ends. Germline CDR1 is SGDLS and CDR2 is YYNGEE. The CDR3 nucleotides are TGTGCCAGCAGTCCCTTGCTAAAGAACACTGAAGCTTTCTTT. It codes for CASSPLLKNTEAFF.

The table lists this clonotype with a few counts. V and J are TRBV20-1 and TRBJ1-1; a possible D gene is TRBD1 (6 bases). The CDR3 is 13 amino acids. V was trimmed by 3 bases and J by 7 bases, leaving 15 bases between them. Germline V gene data show CDR1 as DFQATT and CDR2 as SNEGSKA (reference sequence). The DNA of the CDR3 is TGCAGTGCTAGGGGGGGCCCCGATGGTGAAGCTTTCTTT. This codes for CSARGGPDGEAFF.

This clonotype was seen at least ten times. The chain employs TRBV7-2 and TRBJ2-1; the D is unclear. Trimming cost V 7 bases and J 7 bases, with 14 bases left between them. From germline, CDR1 is SGHTA and CDR2 FQGNSA. CDR3 length: 13 amino acids. The CDR3 protein is CASIPPNLNEQFF. The DNA for the CDR3 is TGTGCCAGCATCCCCCCGAACTTAAATGAGCAGTTCTTC.

This clonotype was counted between two and nine times. V is TRBV12-3 or TRBV12-4 and J is TRBJ2-3, with 12 positions matching TRBD2. The V and J ends lost 6 bases and 5 bases, in that order; junction bases with no gene match: 6. The CDR3 extends over 15 amino acids. CDR3 protein: CASSRTSGDRDTQYF. The CDR3 DNA reads as TGTGCCAGCAGCCGGACTAGCGGGGACCGAGATACGCAGTATTTT.

The table lists this clonotype with many counts. CDR3 sequence: CASSQRGGEIATNEKLFF. The DNA of the CDR3 is TGTGCCAGCAGCCAACGGGGGGGGGAGATCGCAACTAATGAAAAACTGTTTTTT. The rearrangement joins TRBV4-2 to TRBJ1-4; tentatively, D is TRBD1 (5 bases). The V end lost 2 bases, the J end lost 0 bases, and 16 bases lay between the germline ends. The CDR3 has 18 residues. Germline V gene sequence: CDR1 LGHNA, CDR2 YNFKEQ.

In its sample, this clonotype was seen many times. V and J are TRBV7-9 and TRBJ1-2; D remains unclear. The CDR3 totals 13 residues. Germline V gene lookup returns CDR1 SEHNR and CDR2 FQNEAQ (reference sequence). Trimming removed 5 bases at V and 4 bases at J, with 11 bases between. For the CDR3, the DNA is TGTGCCAGCAGCGAGGGTAACGTCTATGGCTACACCTTC. Residues: CASSEGNVYGYTF.

This clonotype was found a few times. The rearrangement uses TRBV10-2 and TRBJ2-7, with D tentatively TRBD1 (6 bases). The V end lost 6 bases, the J end lost 5 bases, and 8 bases lay between the germline ends. Germline values: CDR1 WSHSY, CDR2 SAAADI. There are 11 residues in the CDR3. CDR3 loop: CASRGGNEQYV. CDR3 bases: TGCGCCAGCAGAGGGGGAAACGAGCAGTACGTC.

This clonotype was detected ten times or more. This chain connects TRBV7-9 to TRBJ1-4; a possible D gene is TRBD1 (6 bases). V was shortened by 5 bases and J by 3 bases, with 13 bases between the two germline ends. Germline V lookup: CDR1 SEHNR, CDR2 FQNEAQ (reference sequence). The CDR3 is 15 amino acids. CDR3 region: CASSPPGTPNEKLFF. CDR3 in DNA: TGTGCCAGCAGCCCGCCCGGGACACCTAATGAAAAACTGTTTTTT.

The chain recombines TRBV11-3 with TRBJ2-1; D might be TRBD2 (6 bases). CDR1 SGHNT and CDR2 YENEEA come from the germline V gene. V was pared by 1 base and J by 8 bases, with 21 bases between. CDR3 size: 17 residues. CDR3 nucleotide sequence: TGTGCCAGCAGCTTAGCCCACCCGGGACTCTTACTGGATGAGCAGTTCTTC. Translated: CASSLAHPGLLLDEQFF.

This clonotype was counted a few times. The J gene is TRBJ1-4, the V gene TRBV27; D is unclear. With 7 bases removed from V and 4 bases from J, the gap between germline ends came to 13 bases. The CDR3 length is 14 residues. The germline CDR1 and CDR2 sequences are MNHEY and SMNVEV (reference sequence). The CDR3, as DNA: TGTGCCAGCACATCCCCCCGCTATAATGAAAAACTGTTTTTT. Its protein is CASTSPRYNEKLFF. The variable domain in full, with the rest retrieved from reference TRBV27 and TRBJ1-4, is EAQVTQNPRYLITVTGKKLTVTCSQNMNHEYMSWYRQDPGLGLRQIYYSMNVEVTDKGDVPEGYKVSRKEKRNFPLILESPSPNQTSLYFCASTSPRYNEKLFFGSGTQLSVL.

This clonotype came up a few times. This sequence joins TRBV7-9 and TRBJ2-7; TRBD1 is a possible D gene (6 bases). This CDR3 is 12 amino acids long. Trimming shortened V by 4 bases and J by 6 bases, and 10 bases separated the two germline ends. CDR1 SEHNR and CDR2 FQNEAQ come from the germline V gene (reference sequence). The CDR3 reads CASSSTGPEQYV. Here the CDR3 DNA reads TGTGCCAGCAGCTCGACAGGTCCCGAGCAGTACGTC.

This clonotype was detected only a few times. The chain combines TRBV27 with TRBJ2-1, with TRBD2 matching 14 bases. This CDR3 is 17 amino acids long. Trimming took 0 bases from V and 4 from J; bases not matched to a gene: 2. Germline CDR1 reads MNHEY; CDR2 reads SMNVEV (reference sequence). The DNA of the CDR3 is TGTGCCAGCAGTTTATCTGGACTAGCGGGGGGATACAATGAGCAGTTCTTC. This sequence encodes CASSLSGLAGGYNEQFF.

The chain employs TRBV27 and TRBJ2-1; TRBD1 matches at 8 bases. This CDR3 spans 12 amino acids. The V and J ends lost 7 bases and 15 bases, in that order; junction bases with no gene match: 11. Germline V gene data show CDR1 as MNHEY and CDR2 as SMNVEV (reference sequence). CDR3 sequence (DNA): TGTGCCAGCATCGGACAGGGCCTGGTGGGGTTCTTC. It codes for CASIGQGLVGFF.

This clonotype was counted ten times or more. The chain links TRBV5-1 to TRBJ1-1; D not resolved. This CDR3 has 13 amino acids. V was pared by 0 bases and J by 8 bases, with 11 bases between. CDR1 SGHRS and CDR2 YFSETQ come from the germline V gene. CDR3 sequence reads: CASSLARVSEAFF. For the CDR3, the DNA is TGCGCCAGCAGCTTGGCTAGGGTCTCAGAAGCTTTCTTT.

This clonotype showed up just a few times. This sequence joins TRBV11-2 and TRBJ1-4, with 7 bases fitting TRBD1. CDR3 length equals 16 residues. The J segment lost 5 bases and the V segment lost 2 bases, leaving 8 bases of the junction unmatched. Germline V lookup: CDR1 SGHAT, CDR2 FQNNGV. The CDR3 sequence is CASSLIDRVRNEKLFF. The CDR3 DNA reads TGTGCCAGCAGCTTAATAGACAGGGTCAGGAATGAAAAACTGTTTTTT.

The V gene is TRBV9, the J gene TRBJ1-6; D gene unclear. The CDR3 is made up of 14 amino acids. CDR1 and CDR2 (germline): SGDLS, YYNGEE. The V and J ends lost 4 bases and 6 bases respectively, with 11 bases between them. DNA of the CDR3: TGTGCCAGCAGCCCCCGGGCGATTAATTCACCCCTCCACTTT. Its protein product is CASSPRAINSPLHF.

This rearrangement joins TRBV4-3 to TRBJ2-3; TRBD2 agrees at 8 bases. Trimming at V came to 1 base and at J to 1 base, leaving 4 bases not matched to a gene. The CDR3 spans 16 residues. The germline gives CDR1 LGHNA, CDR2 YSLEER. Here the CDR3 reads CASSQAPAGGTDTQYF. In nucleotides, the CDR3 is TGCGCCAGCAGCCAAGCTCCAGCGGGGGGCACAGATACGCAGTATTTT.

This rearrangement joins TRBV10-2 to TRBJ2-1, with 7 bases aligning to TRBD1. CDR1 and CDR2 from the germline V gene are WSHSY and SAAADI. This CDR3 is 17 amino acids long. The junction had 11 bases not matched to a gene; V was cut back by 6 bases and J by 0 bases. The CDR3 nucleotides read TGCGCCAGCAGCGAACCATTCCGGGACAGCTCCTACAATGAGCAGTTCTTC. Encoded protein: CASSEPFRDSSYNEQFF.

This clonotype showed up many times. The V gene is TRBV7-2, the J gene TRBJ1-1; 8 bases map to TRBD1. The CDR3 length is 14 residues. V trimming: 0 bases; J trimming: 5 bases; junction bases outside the gene matches: 2. Germline V lookup: CDR1 SGHTA, CDR2 FQGNSA. CDR3 sequence (DNA): TGTGCCAGCAGCTTAGCTAGACAGGGGACTGAAGCTTTCTTT. Translated, it gives CASSLARQGTEAFF. Based on the CDR3 plus reference TRBV7-2 and TRBJ1-1, the full variable domain is GAGVSQSPSNKVTEKGKDVELRCDPISGHTALYWYRQSLGQGLEFLIYFQGNSAPDKSGLPSDRFSAERTGGSVSTLTIQRTQQEDSAVYLCASSLARQGTEAFFGQGTRLTVV.

This clonotype was observed at least ten times. The chain links TRBV7-2 to TRBJ2-3, with D perhaps matching TRBD1 or TRBD2 (5 bases each). Trimming took off 0 bases at V and 2 bases at J, with 9 bases between the two ends. This CDR3 spans 15 amino acids. Germline V lookup: CDR1 SGHTA, CDR2 FQGNSA. CDR3 sequence: CASSLAGRDTDTQYF. The DNA of the CDR3 is TGTGCCAGCAGCTTAGCGGGACGGGACACAGATACGCAGTATTTT.

The V and J genes are TRBV27 and TRBJ2-7, with TRBD1 matching 9 bases. Germline V CDR1 and CDR2: MNHEY, SMNVEV (reference sequence). With 6 bases clipped from V and 0 bases from J, the junction kept 9 bases outside the gene matches. This CDR3 contains 16 residues. In DNA form, the CDR3 reads TGTGCCAGCAGCTTCTCACAGGGGGCGATCTCCTACGAGCAGTACTTC. It yields the protein CASSFSQGAISYEQYF.

The rearrangement links TRBV10-3 to TRBJ1-2; D is ambiguous. Germline-derived CDR1 and CDR2 are ENHRY and SYGVKD. The CDR3 has 13 amino acids. Trimming shortened V by 10 bases and J by 8 bases, and 20 bases separated the two germline ends. The CDR3 reads CATMRTTAIGYTF. The CDR3 DNA sequence: TGTGCCACAATGAGAACGACGGCGATAGGCTACACCTTC.

This clonotype showed up just a few times. The chain joins TRBV11-1 to TRBJ2-7, with 9 bases identical to TRBD1. The CDR3 extends over 15 amino acids. Germline V CDR1 and CDR2: SGHAT, FQDESV (reference sequence). With 2 bases clipped from V and 6 bases from J, the junction kept 8 bases outside the gene matches. CDR3 coding DNA: TGTGCCAGCAGCTTATTTGACAGGGGGTTTGGCGAGCAGTACTTC. Protein product: CASSLFDRGFGEQYF.

The genes are TRBV5-1 and TRBJ2-3; D ambiguous. The germline gives CDR1 SGHRS, CDR2 YFSETQ. Trimming left V 0 bases short and J 2 bases short, with 10 bases between. This CDR3 is 15 amino acids long. CDR3 region: CASSLDYSLTDTQYF. CDR3 in DNA: TGCGCCAGCAGCTTGGACTACAGCCTCACAGATACGCAGTATTTT.

The chain couples TRBV25-1 to TRBJ1-1, with no clear D. Germline CDR1 and CDR2: MGHDK and SYGVNS. V lost 6 bases to trimming and J lost 2 bases, with 13 bases between them. The CDR3 has 14 amino acids. The DNA of the CDR3 is TGTGCCAGCAGCGGGCGGCAGTCTAACACTGAAGCTTTCTTT. It translates to CASSGRQSNTEAFF.

This clonotype was seen more than once but under ten times. The chain carries TRBV7-8 and TRBJ2-1, with D perhaps matching TRBD2 (7 bases). V shed 1 base and J shed 5 bases, with 15 bases lying between them. This CDR3 region has 16 residues. Germline V gene lookup returns CDR1 SGHVS and CDR2 FQNEAQ. The CDR3 is CASSLGGGRHHNEQFF. Written as DNA, the CDR3 is TGTGCCAGCAGCTTAGGGGGGGGCCGGCACCACAATGAGCAGTTCTTC.

This clonotype was counted at least ten times. The chain combines TRBV6-1 with TRBJ2-7, with TRBD1 matching over 10 bases. This CDR3 is built from 16 residues. The trim removed 5 bases at V and 6 bases at J, leaving 13 bases unmatched. The germline gives CDR1 MNHNS, CDR2 SASEGT. The CDR3 DNA is TGTGCCAGCAGTAAATCTAGGGACAGGGGATCTACCGAGCAGTACGTC. Protein product: CASSKSRDRGSTEQYV.

This clonotype was counted between two and nine times. This rearrangement joins TRBV7-6 to TRBJ2-1, with 9 nucleotides matching TRBD2. The CDR3 consists of 16 residues. Trimming took 7 bases from V and 8 from J; bases not matched to a gene: 15. The germline gives CDR1 SGHVS, CDR2 FNYEAQ. This CDR3 is CASTSEAGGRGDEQFF. The CDR3 DNA is TGTGCCAGCACCTCAGAAGCGGGGGGACGGGGGGATGAGCAGTTCTTC.

Turning to this clonotype: Germline and junction disagree at one end, which may indicate a read error. The chain couples TRBV7-6 to TRBJ1-6; possible D gene TRBD1, 5 bases. Germline lookup yields CDR1 SGHVS and CDR2 FNYEAQ. This CDR3 contains 15 residues. The DNA for the CDR3 is TGTGCCAGCAGCTCTCCGGCAGGGCAGAATTCACTCCTCCACTTT. Translated, it gives CASSSPAGQNSLLHF.